Listed here are 32 T cell receptor beta chains from one sample, sequenced in a study of T cells after posttransplantation cyclophosphamide. Generated by immunoSEQ multiplex PCR, the TCRdb table keeps only in-frame clones and is missing some. The profile covers 30,000 or so clones, with more than 80% appearing a single time and approximately 3.5% taken by the ten largest. Input material: PBMCs. These TCRs come from a man aged 50 or older.

V usage is TRBV13 and J usage is TRBJ2-1, with 11 bases that match TRBD2. The CDR3 consists of 18 residues. Germline CDR1 is PRHDT and CDR2 is FYEKMQ (reference sequence). J lost 8 bases, V lost 4 bases, and 16 bases had no gene match. DNA of the CDR3: TGTGCCAGCAGCTCAGGGACTAGCGGTCCCTCCCCCCGTGATGAGCAGTTCTTC. Translating it yields CASSSGTSGPSPRDEQFF.

This rearrangement joins TRBV5-1 to TRBJ2-2, with 13 bases lining up with TRBD2. V lost 4 bases, J lost 7 bases, and 7 bases stayed unmatched. The CDR3 is made up of 16 amino acids. In germline, CDR1 is SGHRS, CDR2 YFSETQ. The CDR3 DNA is TGCGCCAGCAGCAAAGGACTAGCGGGAGAAATCGGGGAGCTGTTTTTT. It is translated as CASSKGLAGEIGELFF.

This chain connects TRBV2 to TRBJ2-7, with TRBD1 as a possible D gene (5 bases). CDR1 SNHLY and CDR2 FYNNEI come from the germline V gene. The length of the CDR3 is 12 residues. With 4 bases removed from V and 4 bases from J, the gap between germline ends came to 8 bases. The CDR3 spells CASSGGVYEQYF. The CDR3 DNA is TGTGCCAGCAGTGGGGGCGTGTACGAGCAGTACTTC.

The chain employs TRBV7-2 and TRBJ2-5, with D uncertain. This CDR3 contains 13 residues. V lost 3 bases to trimming and J lost 3 bases, with 8 bases between them. CDR1 is SGHTA, CDR2 FQGNSA, per germline. The CDR3 protein is CASSFSPEETQYF. For the CDR3, the DNA is TGTGCCAGCAGCTTTTCCCCTGAAGAGACCCAGTACTTC.

V and J are TRBV30 and TRBJ2-7; D possibly corresponds to TRBD1 (5 bases). Germline V CDR1 and CDR2: GTSNPN, SVGIG (reference sequence). CDR3 length equals 14 residues. V lost 4 bases and J 5 bases, leaving 18 bases between the germline ends. The CDR3 protein is CAWTKAGITHEQYF. In nucleotides, the CDR3 is TGTGCCTGGACGAAAGCAGGGATTACCCACGAGCAGTACTTC.

J is TRBJ2-5 and V is TRBV11-1; D perhaps matches TRBD1 (5 bases). The CDR3 loop spans 16 amino acids. CDR1 is SGHAT and CDR2 is FQDESV in the germline V gene (reference sequence). V dropped 1 base and J dropped 5 bases, with 17 bases sitting between them. This chain's CDR3 is CASSLVGRPGLETQYF. In DNA, the CDR3 is TGTGCCAGCAGCTTAGTGGGGCGGCCCGGTTTGGAGACCCAGTACTTC.

The chain combines TRBV5-4 with TRBJ2-7; 9 bases line up with TRBD1. From germline, CDR1 is SGHNT and CDR2 YYREEE (reference sequence). The CDR3 is 15 residues long. J gave up 2 bases and V 2 bases, and 5 bases lay outside the gene matches. CDR3 coding DNA: TGTGCCAGCAGCTTAGGAGGGACAGGGACCTACGAGCAGTACTTC. Translation gives CASSLGGTGTYEQYF.

This chain uses TRBV4-1 with TRBJ1-6; D is ambiguous. There are 15 residues in the CDR3. V lost 1 base to trimming and J lost 10 bases, with 14 bases between them. The germline gives CDR1 MGHRA, CDR2 YSYEKL. CDR3 sequence: CASSQGGGLSSPLHF. The CDR3 DNA reads as TGCGCCAGCAGCCAAGGGGGAGGGTTAAGCTCACCCCTCCACTTT.

The J gene is TRBJ2-4, the V gene TRBV5-1; the D gene is possibly TRBD2 (6 bases). The CDR3 totals 13 residues. Trimming removed 4 bases at V and 5 bases at J, with 10 bases between. Looked up from germline, CDR1 is SGHRS and CDR2 is YFSETQ. The CDR3 sequence is CASSPWGENIQYF. The CDR3 DNA is TGCGCCAGCAGCCCTTGGGGGGAAAACATTCAGTACTTC. Filled out from reference TRBV5-1 and TRBJ2-4, the complete variable domain reads KAGVTQTPRYLIKTRGQQVTLSCSPISGHRSVSWYQQTPGQGLQFLFEYFSETQRNKGNFPGRFSGRQFSNSRSEMNVSTLELGDSALYLCASSPWGENIQYFGAGTRLSVL.

The chain carries TRBV29-1 and TRBJ2-1, with 7 bases identical to TRBD1. The CDR3 contains 14 residues. Germline assignment: CDR1 SQVTM and CDR2 ANQGSEA. V trimming: 8 bases; J trimming: 9 bases; junction bases outside the gene matches: 16. The DNA of the CDR3 is TGCAGCCTTAGAAAAGGGACAGCCCGAAGTGAGCAGTTCTTC. Protein: CSLRKGTARSEQFF.

The chain is built from TRBV10-3 and TRBJ1-1; perhaps TRBD1 as D (6 bases). Germline V gives CDR1 ENHRY, CDR2 SYGVKD. V shed 6 bases and J shed 1 base, with 12 bases lying between them. This CDR3 region has 14 residues. The CDR3 DNA reads TGTGCCATCAGACGGAACAGGGAGAACACTGAAGCTTTCTTT. It encodes CAIRRNRENTEAFF.

This clone showed up just once. This sequence joins TRBV5-1 and TRBJ1-1; D is perhaps TRBD1 (6 bases). The ends were cut back, 0 bases at V and 10 bases at J, with 13 bases in the middle. The CDR3 contains 13 residues. The germline V gene encodes CDR1 SGHRS and CDR2 YFSETQ. This CDR3 reads CASSLAMSGVAFF. CDR3 coding DNA: TGCGCCAGCAGCTTGGCCATGTCAGGGGTAGCTTTCTTT.

This clone has a single count. V usage is TRBV19 and J usage is TRBJ2-2; D is undetermined. This CDR3 is 11 amino acids long. Trimming stripped 6 bases from V and 7 bases from J, with 6 bases between. The germline CDR1 and CDR2 sequences are LNHDA and SQIVND (reference sequence). CDR3 in amino acids: CASSPGGELFF. In DNA form, the CDR3 reads TGTGCCAGTAGCCCGGGCGGGGAGCTGTTTTTT.

This clone has a handful of counts. In DNA form, the CDR3 reads TGTGCCAGCAGCTTACCGGGACAGGGTCGAGACGAGCAGTACTTC. Residues: CASSLPGQGRDEQYF. The chain uses TRBV11-2 and TRBJ2-7; 9 bases fit TRBD1. The J segment lost 5 bases and the V segment lost 2 bases, leaving 7 bases of the junction unmatched. Germline V gives CDR1 SGHAT, CDR2 FQNNGV. The CDR3 contains 15 residues.

This rearrangement joins TRBV4-1 to TRBJ2-3; tentatively, D is TRBD2 (6 bases). Trimming cost V 3 bases and J 10 bases, with 14 bases left between them. This CDR3 has 13 amino acids. CDR1 and CDR2 (germline): MGHRA, YSYEKL. The CDR3 region has the DNA TGCGCCAGCAGCCAGATACGGGAGAATCCGCAGTATTTT. It codes for CASSQIRENPQYF.

This rearrangement joins TRBV7-2 to TRBJ2-7, with 8 bases matching TRBD2. The CDR3 runs 12 residues. CDR1 and CDR2 from the germline V gene are SGHTA and FQGNSA. V lost 3 bases and J lost 12; bases outside the gene matches: 7. The CDR3 DNA follows: TGTGCCAGCAGCTTTGGGACTAGTGGTTTGTACTTC. It translates to CASSFGTSGLYF.

The chain couples TRBV19 to TRBJ2-7; no definite D call. Germline CDR1 LNHDA, CDR2 SQIVND (reference sequence). The CDR3 consists of 13 residues. The ends were cut back, 7 bases at V and 0 bases at J, with 10 bases in the middle. CDR3 bases: TGTGCCAGTATGAGGCAGAACTCCTACGAGCAGTACTTC. Its protein is CASMRQNSYEQYF.

V is TRBV5-4 and J is TRBJ2-3; 7 bases are shared with TRBD2. Germline V gene sequence: CDR1 SGHNT, CDR2 YYREEE (reference sequence). The V and J ends lost 4 bases and 1 base, in that order; junction bases with no gene match: 9. This CDR3 has 16 residues. In DNA, the CDR3 is TGTGCCAGCAGCGGCGGCGGGAGCGGTGGCACAGATACGCAGTATTTT. As protein: CASSGGGSGGTDTQYF.

This chain links TRBV14 with TRBJ1-6; 7 bases are shared with TRBD1. The CDR3 loop spans 16 amino acids. V was pared by 4 bases and J by 9 bases, with 12 bases of the junction left unmatched. Looked up from germline, CDR1 is SGHDN and CDR2 is FVKESK. The CDR3 loop is CASSLSRQGLGSPLHF. In DNA form, the CDR3 reads TGTGCCAGCAGCCTAAGCAGACAGGGATTAGGTTCACCCCTCCACTTT.

Notes on this clone: A junction end diverges from the germline sequence, so it may reflect a read error. The chain is built from TRBV7-7 and TRBJ2-7, with a tentative D call TRBD2 (6 bases). CDR3 size: 14 residues. Germline V gives CDR1 SSHAT, CDR2 FNYEAQ (reference sequence). This CDR3 is CASSPTSEGTLMYF. Written as DNA, the CDR3 is TGTGCTAGCAGTCCTACCTCGGAGGGTACCCTAATGTACTTC.

This chain joins TRBV30 and TRBJ1-2; D gene ambiguous. The CDR3 totals 12 residues. Deletions cut 2 bases from V and 8 bases from J, with 12 bases between. The V gene's germline CDR1 is GTSNPN and CDR2 SVGIG (reference sequence). In DNA, the CDR3 is TGTGCCTGGAGTCCCAGTCGAGGCGGCTACACCTTC. It encodes CAWSPSRGGYTF.

The V and J genes are TRBV9 and TRBJ2-1, with D tentatively TRBD1 (6 bases). Looked up from germline, CDR1 is SGDLS and CDR2 is YYNGEE. The CDR3 loop spans 13 amino acids. Between the trimmed V and J ends, which lost 3 bases and 3 bases, there was a span of 7 bases. The CDR3 loop is CASSEGDYNEQFF. For the CDR3, the DNA is TGTGCCAGCAGCGAGGGGGACTACAATGAGCAGTTCTTC.

The CDR3 protein is CASSLDRVQTQYF. The CDR3 coding sequence is TGCGCCAGCAGCTTGGACAGGGTACAGACCCAGTACTTC. The chain is built from TRBV5-1 and TRBJ2-5, with a weak D call TRBD1 (6 bases). The V end was cut by 0 bases, the J end by 6 bases, with 9 bases between. This CDR3 contains 13 residues. From germline, CDR1 is SGHRS and CDR2 YFSETQ.

CDR3 nucleotide sequence: TGTGCCACCCAGGGATTAGTGGGGGGTCGAAATAATCAGCCCCAGCATTTT. It is translated as CATQGLVGGRNNQPQHF. The chain has TRBV19 and TRBJ1-5; tentative D call: TRBD1 (5 bases). This CDR3 is built from 17 residues. Germline CDR1 and CDR2: LNHDA and SQIVND (reference sequence). Trimming cost V 10 bases and J 4 bases, with 26 bases left between them.

The chain recombines TRBV11-2 with TRBJ2-3, with D uncertain. The germline V and J ends were trimmed by 5 bases and 6 bases, with 15 bases remaining between them. The CDR3 consists of 14 residues. Germline V gene data show CDR1 as SGHAT and CDR2 as FQNNGV. This chain's CDR3 is CASSESPLLDTQYF. CDR3 coding DNA: TGTGCCAGCAGCGAGTCCCCGCTTCTTGATACGCAGTATTTT.

This chain uses TRBV6-1 with TRBJ2-7; 7 bases line up with TRBD2. The germline gives CDR1 MNHNS, CDR2 SASEGT. This CDR3 is 17 amino acids long. V shed 0 bases and J 6 bases; nucleotides not matched to a gene: 14. CDR3 loop: CASSEALWGGRSREQYF. The CDR3 nucleotides are TGTGCCAGCAGTGAAGCCCTATGGGGGGGTCGAAGTCGCGAGCAGTACTTC.

The V gene is TRBV7-9, the J gene TRBJ2-7; D possibly corresponds to TRBD2 (5 bases). This CDR3 contains 14 residues. V gave up 5 bases and J gave up 4 bases, with 15 bases separating them. CDR1 and CDR2 (germline): SEHNR, FQNEAQ (reference sequence). The CDR3 loop is CASSLTTAGYEQYF. The CDR3 nucleotides are TGTGCCAGCAGCCTAACCACTGCGGGTTACGAGCAGTACTTC.

This clone was picked up one time. CDR3 nucleotide sequence: TGTGCCAGCAGCCAAGTAAGGCGGGAGACTGAAGCTTTCTTT. Residues: CASSQVRRETEAFF. The rearrangement links TRBV4-2 to TRBJ1-1; no reliable D call. This CDR3 has 14 amino acids. Germline lookup yields CDR1 LGHNA and CDR2 YNFKEQ. Trimming removed 1 base at V and 5 bases at J, with 11 bases between.

The chain is built from TRBV7-2 and TRBJ2-7; maybe TRBD2 (6 bases). The CDR3 is 15 amino acids. The V gene's germline CDR1 is SGHTA and CDR2 FQGNSA. The V gene lost 2 bases and the J gene lost 0 bases, with 11 bases spanning the gap. DNA for the CDR3: TGTGCCAGCAGCTTATCGGGGGACTCCTCCTACGAGCAGTACTTC. Its translation is CASSLSGDSSYEQYF.

The V gene is TRBV5-5, the J gene TRBJ1-3; 7 nucleotides line up with TRBD1. This CDR3 spans 13 amino acids. With V trimmed by 8 bases and J by 6 bases, 8 bases remained unmatched. CDR1 is SGHKS, CDR2 YYEKEE, per germline (reference sequence). CDR3 sequence: CASSGTDKNTIYF. CDR3 nucleotide sequence: TGTGCCAGTTCCGGGACAGACAAAAACACCATATATTTT.

A few counts support this clone. V gene TRBV9 combines with J gene TRBJ2-2; 8 bases line up with TRBD2. V shed 4 bases and J 4 bases; nucleotides not matched to a gene: 9. This CDR3 region has 16 residues. In germline, CDR1 is SGDLS, CDR2 YYNGEE. The CDR3 spells CASSPQGLGVTGELFF. DNA of the CDR3: TGTGCCAGCAGCCCCCAGGGACTAGGCGTCACCGGGGAGCTGTTTTTT.

J is TRBJ2-1 and V is TRBV6-1; D possibly corresponds to TRBD2 (5 bases). CDR1 and CDR2 (germline): MNHNS, SASEGT. The length of the CDR3 is 13 residues. The V end lost 6 bases, the J end lost 7 bases, and 13 bases lay between the germline ends. CDR3 sequence reads: CASSLRRLNEQFF. The CDR3 nucleotides read TGTGCCAGCAGCCTCCGCCGACTAAATGAGCAGTTCTTC.